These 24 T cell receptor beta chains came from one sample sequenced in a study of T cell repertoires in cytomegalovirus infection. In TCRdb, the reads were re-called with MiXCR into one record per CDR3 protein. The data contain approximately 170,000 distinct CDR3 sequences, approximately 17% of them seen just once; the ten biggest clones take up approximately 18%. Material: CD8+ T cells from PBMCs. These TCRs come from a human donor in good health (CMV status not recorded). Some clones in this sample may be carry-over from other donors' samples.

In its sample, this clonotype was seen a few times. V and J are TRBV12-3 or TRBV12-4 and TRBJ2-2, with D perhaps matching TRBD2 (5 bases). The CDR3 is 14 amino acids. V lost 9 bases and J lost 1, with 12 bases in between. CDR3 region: CASYGLVNTGELFF. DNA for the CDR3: TGTGCCAGTTACGGACTTGTGAACACCGGGGAGCTGTTTTTT.

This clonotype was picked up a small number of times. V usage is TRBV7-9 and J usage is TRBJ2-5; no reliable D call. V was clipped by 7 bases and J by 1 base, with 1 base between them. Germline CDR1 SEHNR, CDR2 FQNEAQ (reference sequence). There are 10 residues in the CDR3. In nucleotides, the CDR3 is TGTGCCAGCACCCAAGAGACCCAGTACTTC. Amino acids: CASTQETQYF.

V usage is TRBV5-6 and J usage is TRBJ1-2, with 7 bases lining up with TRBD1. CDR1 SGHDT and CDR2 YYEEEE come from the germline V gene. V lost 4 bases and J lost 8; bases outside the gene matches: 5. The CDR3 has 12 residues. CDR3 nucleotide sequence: TGTGCCAGCAGCGAGGGACAGAAGGGCTACACCTTC. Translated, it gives CASSEGQKGYTF.

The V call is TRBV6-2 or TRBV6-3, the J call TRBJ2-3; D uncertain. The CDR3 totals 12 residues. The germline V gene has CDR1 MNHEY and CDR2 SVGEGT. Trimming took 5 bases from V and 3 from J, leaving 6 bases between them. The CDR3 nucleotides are TGTGCCAGCAGTCCTAAGACAGATACGCAGTATTTT. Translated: CASSPKTDTQYF.

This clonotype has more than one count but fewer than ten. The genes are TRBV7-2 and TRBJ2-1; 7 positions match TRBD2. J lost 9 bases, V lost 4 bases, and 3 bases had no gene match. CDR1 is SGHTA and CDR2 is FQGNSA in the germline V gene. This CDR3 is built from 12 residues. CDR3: CASSWTSVEQFF. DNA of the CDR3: TGTGCCAGCAGCTGGACTAGTGTTGAGCAGTTCTTC.

The CDR3 protein is CASSLSRSWGGLDTEAFF. CDR3 in DNA: TGTGCCAGCAGCTTGAGTAGATCCTGGGGGGGCTTGGACACTGAAGCTTTCTTT. V and J are TRBV7-2 and TRBJ1-1; D is perhaps TRBD1 (6 bases). The CDR3 is 18 residues long. CDR1 SGHTA and CDR2 FQGNSA come from the germline V gene. Trimming stripped 3 bases from V and 3 bases from J, with 23 bases between.

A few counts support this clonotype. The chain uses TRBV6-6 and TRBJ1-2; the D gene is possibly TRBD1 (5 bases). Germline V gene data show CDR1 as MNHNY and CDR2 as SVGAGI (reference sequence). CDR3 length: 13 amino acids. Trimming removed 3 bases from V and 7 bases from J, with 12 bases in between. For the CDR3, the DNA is TGTGCCAGCAGTTATTCCGACGGGACTGGCTACACCTTC. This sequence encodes CASSYSDGTGYTF.

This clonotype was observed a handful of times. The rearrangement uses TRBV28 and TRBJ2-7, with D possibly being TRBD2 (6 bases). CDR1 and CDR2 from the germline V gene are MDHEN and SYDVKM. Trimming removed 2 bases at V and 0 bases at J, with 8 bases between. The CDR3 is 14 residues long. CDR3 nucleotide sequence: TGTGCCAGCAGTTTAGGAGGGGTCTCCTACGAGCAGTACTTC. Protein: CASSLGGVSYEQYF. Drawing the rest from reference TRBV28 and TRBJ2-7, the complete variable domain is DVKVTQSSRYLVKRTGEKVFLECVQDMDHENMFWYRQDPGLGLRLIYFSYDVKMKEKGDIPEGYSVSREKKERFSLILESASTNQTSMYLCASSLGGVSYEQYFGPGTRLTVT.

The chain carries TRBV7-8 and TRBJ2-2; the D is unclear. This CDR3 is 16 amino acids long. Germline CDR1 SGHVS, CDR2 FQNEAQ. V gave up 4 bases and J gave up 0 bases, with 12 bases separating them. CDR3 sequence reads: CASSYPGPSNTGELFF. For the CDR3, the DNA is TGTGCCAGCAGCTATCCAGGCCCTTCGAACACCGGGGAGCTGTTTTTT.

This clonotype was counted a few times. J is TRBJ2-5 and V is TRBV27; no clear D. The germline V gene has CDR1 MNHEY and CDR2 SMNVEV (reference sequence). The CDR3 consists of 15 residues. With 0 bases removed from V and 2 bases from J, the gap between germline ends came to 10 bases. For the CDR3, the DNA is TGTGCCAGCAGTTTATCCCCGACGGGTCAAGAGACCCAGTACTTC. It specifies CASSLSPTGQETQYF.

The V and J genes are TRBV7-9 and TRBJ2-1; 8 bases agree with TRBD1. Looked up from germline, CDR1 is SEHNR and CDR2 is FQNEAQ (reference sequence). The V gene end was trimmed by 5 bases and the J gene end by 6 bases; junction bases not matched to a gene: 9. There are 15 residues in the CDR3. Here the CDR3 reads CASSRPGQGSNEQFF. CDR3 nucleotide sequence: TGTGCCAGCAGCCGACCCGGACAGGGCAGCAATGAGCAGTTCTTC.

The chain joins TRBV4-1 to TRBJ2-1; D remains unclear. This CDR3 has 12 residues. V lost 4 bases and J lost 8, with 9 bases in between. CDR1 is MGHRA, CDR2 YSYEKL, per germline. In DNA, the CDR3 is TGCGCCAGCAGCCGTAGGGTTCATGAGCAGTTCTTC. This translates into CASSRRVHEQFF.

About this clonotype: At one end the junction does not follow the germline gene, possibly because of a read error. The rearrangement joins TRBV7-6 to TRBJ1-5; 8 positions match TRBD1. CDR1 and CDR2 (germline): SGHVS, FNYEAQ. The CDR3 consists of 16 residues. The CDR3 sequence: CASSLGTGKSNQPQPF. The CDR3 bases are TGTGCCAGCAGCTTAGGGACAGGGAAGAGCAATCAGCCCCAGCCTTTT.

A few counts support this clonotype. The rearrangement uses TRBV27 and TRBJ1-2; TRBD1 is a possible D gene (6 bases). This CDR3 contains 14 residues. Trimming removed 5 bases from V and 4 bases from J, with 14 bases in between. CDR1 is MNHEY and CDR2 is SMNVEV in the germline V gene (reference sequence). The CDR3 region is CASSQGSWGYGYTF. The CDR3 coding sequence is TGTGCCAGCAGTCAGGGGTCGTGGGGCTATGGCTACACCTTC.

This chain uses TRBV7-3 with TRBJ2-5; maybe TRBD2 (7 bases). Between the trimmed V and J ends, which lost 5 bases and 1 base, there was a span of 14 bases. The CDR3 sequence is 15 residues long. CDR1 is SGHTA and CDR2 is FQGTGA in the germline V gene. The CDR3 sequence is CASSLSGGVQETQYF. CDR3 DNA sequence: TGTGCCAGCAGCCTTTCGGGGGGCGTCCAAGAGACCCAGTACTTC.

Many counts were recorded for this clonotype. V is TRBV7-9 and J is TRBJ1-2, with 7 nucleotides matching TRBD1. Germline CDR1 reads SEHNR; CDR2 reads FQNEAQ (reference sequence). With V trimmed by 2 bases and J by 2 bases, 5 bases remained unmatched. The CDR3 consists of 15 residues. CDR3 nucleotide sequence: TGTGCCAGCAGCTTATTTGAGACAGGGAACTATGGCTACACCTTC. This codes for CASSLFETGNYGYTF.

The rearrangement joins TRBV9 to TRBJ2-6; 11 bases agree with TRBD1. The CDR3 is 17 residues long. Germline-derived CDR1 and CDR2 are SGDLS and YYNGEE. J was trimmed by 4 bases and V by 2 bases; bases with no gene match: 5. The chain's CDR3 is CASSVGQGAKGANVLTF. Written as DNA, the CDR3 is TGTGCCAGCAGCGTCGGACAGGGGGCGAAAGGGGCCAACGTCCTGACTTTC.

DNA of the CDR3: TGTGCCAGCAGCGTACCCCGGGACAGGGGCTACGAGCAGTACTTC. It codes for CASSVPRDRGYEQYF. The chain recombines TRBV7-9 with TRBJ2-7; 10 bases map to TRBD1. CDR3 size: 15 residues. Germline lookup yields CDR1 SEHNR and CDR2 FQNEAQ (reference sequence). V was pared by 5 bases and J by 3 bases, with 7 bases of the junction left unmatched.

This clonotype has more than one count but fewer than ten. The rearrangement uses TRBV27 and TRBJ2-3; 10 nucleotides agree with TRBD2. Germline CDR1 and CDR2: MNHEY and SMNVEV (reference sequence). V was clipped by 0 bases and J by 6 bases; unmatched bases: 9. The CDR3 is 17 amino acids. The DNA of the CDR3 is TGTGCCAGCAGTTTATCGTCTCTAGCGGGAGCGCGGGATACGCAGTATTTT. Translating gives CASSLSSLAGARDTQYF.

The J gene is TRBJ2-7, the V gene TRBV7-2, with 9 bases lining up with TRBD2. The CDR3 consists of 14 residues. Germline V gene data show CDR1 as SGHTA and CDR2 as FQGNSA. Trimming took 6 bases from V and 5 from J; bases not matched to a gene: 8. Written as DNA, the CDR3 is TGTGCCAGCAGATATAGCGGGAGTGGCGACGAGCAGTACTTC. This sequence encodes CASRYSGSGDEQYF.

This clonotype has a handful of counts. The CDR3: CASSQDTGRDYGYTF. CDR3 coding DNA: TGTGCCAGCAGCCAAGATACAGGGAGGGACTATGGCTACACCTTC. The rearrangement joins TRBV14 to TRBJ1-2; D is perhaps TRBD1 (6 bases). In germline, CDR1 is SGHDN, CDR2 FVKESK. With 0 bases removed from V and 3 bases from J, the gap between germline ends came to 11 bases. The CDR3 is 15 amino acids. Full variable domain (rest looked up from reference TRBV14 and TRBJ1-2): EAGVTQFPSHSVIEKGQTVTLRCDPISGHDNLYWYRRVMGKEIKFLLHFVKESKQDESGMPNNRFLAERTGGTYSTLKVQPAELEDSGVYFCASSQDTGRDYGYTFGSGTRLTVV.

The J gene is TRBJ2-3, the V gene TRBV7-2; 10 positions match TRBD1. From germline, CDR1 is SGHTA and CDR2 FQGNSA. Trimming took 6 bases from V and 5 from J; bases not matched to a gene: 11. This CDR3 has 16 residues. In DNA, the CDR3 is TGTGCCAGCAGACTTACGGGACAGGGGTTCGTAGATACGCAGTATTTT. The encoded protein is CASRLTGQGFVDTQYF.

The CDR3 loop reads CASSLRSSNQPQHF. The CDR3 nucleotides are TGTGCCAGCAGTTTAAGGAGTAGCAATCAGCCCCAGCATTTT. The V and J genes are TRBV28 and TRBJ1-5; no clear D. Germline CDR1 MDHEN, CDR2 SYDVKM. This CDR3 region has 14 residues. Trimming shortened V by 2 bases and J by 0 bases, and 5 bases separated the two germline ends. The complete variable domain, with remaining parts taken from reference TRBV28 and TRBJ1-5, reads DVKVTQSSRYLVKRTGEKVFLECVQDMDHENMFWYRQDPGLGLRLIYFSYDVKMKEKGDIPEGYSVSREKKERFSLILESASTNQTSMYLCASSLRSSNQPQHFGDGTRLSIL.

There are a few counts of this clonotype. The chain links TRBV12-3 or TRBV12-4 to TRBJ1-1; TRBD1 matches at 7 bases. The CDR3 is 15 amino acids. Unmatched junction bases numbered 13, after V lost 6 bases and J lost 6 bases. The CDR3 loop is CASRNRGNYVAEAFF. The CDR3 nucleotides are TGTGCCAGCAGGAACAGGGGAAATTATGTGGCTGAAGCTTTCTTT.